Sequencing of this T cell receptor beta chain was carried out in a study of blood T cell repertoires in COVID-19. Study as a whole: Some COVID-19 samples were acute and others convalescent; all came from the United States, Italy and Spain.

Germline-derived CDR1 and CDR2 are LGHNA and YNFKEQ. This CDR3 has 15 residues. The ends were cut back, 1 base at V and 3 bases at J, with 12 bases in the middle. Authors' analysis steps: The assay estimated nucleated cells by amplifying reference gene primers. Assay: immunoSEQ multiplex PCR; the TCRdb copy retains only in-frame clones and omits some. The D gene and trimming were derived from the DNA, and the V and J assignments and clone size from that table. The sample consists of around 250,000 clones, roughly 85% of them appearing once. Clinical histories supplied by participants themselves formed the basis of cohort assignment.

The rearrangement links TRBV4-2 to TRBJ1-2; possibly TRBD1 for D (6 bases). Input material: PBMCs or T cells enriched from blood (not recorded which). The sequence was collected from a woman in her 50s with acute COVID-19. DNA of the CDR3: TGTGCCAGCAGCCAAGTCCGGGACACGGACTATGGCTACACCTTC. Its protein is CASSQVRDTDYGYTF.